This T cell receptor beta chain was retrieved from a study of blood T cell repertoires in COVID-19 (dated by TCRdb to the early 2020s). In terms of the full investigation: The collaborator samples originated in the United States, Italy and Spain and spanned the acute and convalescent phases of COVID-19. The repertoires were released in a freely available public database intended as a resource for research on the immune response to SARS-CoV-2. The samples were drawn from two sources: the first 160 participants of the ongoing ImmuneRACE study, and fewer than 1,500 subjects contributed by 6 global collaborators. The prospective study material was composed of cDNA or gDNA derived from T cells, B-cell-depleted T cells, or PBMCs. A de-identified subject ID, COVID-19 status, age in years and sex were almost always included in the sample metadata. Subjects who had been exposed to COVID-19, were actively infected with it, or had recovered from it provided the deeply sampled blood TCRbeta repertoires that made up the dataset. HLA class I and class II types, where available, came from metadata supplied by the sample provider rather than from assay-based typing. Summary of the overall study and its limitations: Clinical and demographic metadata were provided uncurated, with the amount varying by source and participant.

With respect to this clone: Its antigen specificity is not known. Base-call qualities are not available, and no considerably larger clone is one nucleotide away.

Each collaborating institution followed its own protocols to collect whole blood in K2EDTA tubes. For TCRbeta analysis, collaborators shipped samples in one of three forms: frozen whole blood, isolated PBMCs, or DNA extracted from either of those sample types. The immunoSEQ Assay, a bias-controlled multiplex PCR, was used to amplify TCRbeta CDR3 regions from genomic DNA. On the study's bioinformatics: Within the assay, amplification of reference gene primers was used to estimate how many nucleated cells each sample contained. To quantify the absolute abundance of each unique TCRbeta CDR3 rearrangement, sequence reads were collapsed and filtered. For each sample, productive Simpson clonality was calculated as the square root of Simpson's diversity index over productive rearrangements. As stored in TCRdb, this immuneACCESS dataset retains in-frame rearrangements with V and J assigned. A fraction of the clones does not appear; measured against another copy, unresolved V genes explain less than half of the discrepancy, and the remainder lacks a known reason. That table gives V, J and clone size, and the DNA gave D and trimming. Here the sample has around 380,000 clones; 81% occur a single time. Of the sample, more than 0.95% falls within the top ten clones.

CDR3 length: 15 amino acids, cysteine to phenylalanine. The CDR3 DNA has 45 bases and is translated from base 1. V is pared back by 8 bases and J by 0 bases, with 14 bases lying between the germline termini. This TCR came from a human donor with acute or convalescent COVID-19. The donor label of this sample is uncertain. Sequencing was performed on peripheral blood. The receptor chain draws on TRBV23-1 and TRBJ1-5; no D gene can be assigned with confidence. TRBV23-1 is placed among ORFs of uncertain function. The nucleotides are TGCGCCAGCTGCCCAGCGAGAAATAGCAATCAGCCCCAGCATTTT. Its coded protein is CASCPARNSNQPQHF.